This T cell receptor (beta chain) emerged from a study of cytomegalovirus exposure and HLA in healthy donors. Study results and caveats: Later analysis demonstrated an association between a missense DCLRE1C variant and TCR beta V- and J-gene trimming. Previously analyzed data showed that most TCR beta V segments were productive at a frequency of about 87% or about 30%. Presence/absence analyses rested on an assumption that sequencing depth was roughly uniform across donors.

Per germline, CDR1 SEHNR and CDR2 FQNEAQ (reference sequence). With 1 base removed from V and 2 bases from J, the gap between germline ends came to 9 bases. The CDR3 totals 14 residues. As to this clone: Its antigen is still unknown.

Amplification used 60 Vbeta primers and 13 Jbeta primers. Measured with immunoSEQ multiplex PCR; TCRdb has only the in-frame clones, and not every one. Of 190,000 or so clones listed, roughly four fifths are singletons. The chain is built from TRBV7-9 and TRBJ2-7; D is ambiguous. The sequenced material came from PBMCs. This TCR came from a man aged 45 to 65 in good health and CMV-seronegative. CDR3 nucleotide sequence: TGTGCCAGCAGCTTAGACGGGTTGACCTACGAGCAGTACTTC. Its translation: CASSLDGLTYEQYF.